Described below is a single TCR beta chain sequence and its context. Antigen unknown. Time point: pretreatment peripheral blood. The CDR3 has 16 amino acids. With 0 bases removed from V and 2 bases from J, the gap between germline ends came to 10 bases. CDR1 MRHNA and CDR2 SNTAGT come from the germline V gene. Synthetic spike-ins, TCR analog templates, were added into each PCR. Repertoires were generated with immunoSEQ multiplex PCR, while TCRdb's copy carries only in-frame clones and drops some. This table has about 85,000 clones, roughly 84% appearing once. The source of the sample is a study of PD-L1 blockade in urothelial cancer. About the research overall: Patients had received 0 to 3 prior chemotherapy regimens.

Study results and caveats: Tumor-linked clones in blood grew more by 3 weeks in durable-benefit patients.

Specimen: PBMCs, collected around atezolizumab (anti-PD-L1) treatment. V and J are TRBV6-4 and TRBJ2-2; D might be TRBD1 (5 bases). This TCR was recovered from a man in his fifties or sixties with urothelial cancer. CDR3 sequence (DNA): TGTGCCAGCAGTGACTCTGAAAGGGGTAACACCGGGGAGCTGTTTTTT. This sequence encodes CASSDSERGNTGELFF.